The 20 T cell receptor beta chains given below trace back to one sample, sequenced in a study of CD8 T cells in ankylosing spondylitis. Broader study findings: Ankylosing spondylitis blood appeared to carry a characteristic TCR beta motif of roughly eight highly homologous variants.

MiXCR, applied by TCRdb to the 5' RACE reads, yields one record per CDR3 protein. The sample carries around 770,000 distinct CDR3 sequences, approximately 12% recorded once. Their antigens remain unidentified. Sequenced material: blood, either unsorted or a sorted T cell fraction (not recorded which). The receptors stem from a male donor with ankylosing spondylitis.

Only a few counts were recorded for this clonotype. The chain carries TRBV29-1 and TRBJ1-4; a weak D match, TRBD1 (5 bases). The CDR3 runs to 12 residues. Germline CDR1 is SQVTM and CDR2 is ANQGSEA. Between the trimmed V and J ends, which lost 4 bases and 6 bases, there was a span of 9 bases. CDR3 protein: CSVVGGDEKLFF. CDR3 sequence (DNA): TGCAGCGTTGTAGGAGGGGATGAAAAACTGTTTTTT.

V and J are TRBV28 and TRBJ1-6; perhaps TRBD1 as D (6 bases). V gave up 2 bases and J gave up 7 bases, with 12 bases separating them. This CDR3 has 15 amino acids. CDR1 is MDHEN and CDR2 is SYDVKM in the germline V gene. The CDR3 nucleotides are TGTGCCAGCAGTTTAAGGCAGGGGCGGAATTCACCCCTCCACTTT. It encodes CASSLRQGRNSPLHF.

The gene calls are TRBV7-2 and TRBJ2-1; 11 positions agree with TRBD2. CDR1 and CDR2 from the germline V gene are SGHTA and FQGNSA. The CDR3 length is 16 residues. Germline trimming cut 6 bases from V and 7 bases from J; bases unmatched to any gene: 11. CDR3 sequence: CASRGWASGRLNEQFF. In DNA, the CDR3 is TGTGCCAGCAGAGGATGGGCTAGCGGGAGGTTAAATGAGCAGTTCTTC.

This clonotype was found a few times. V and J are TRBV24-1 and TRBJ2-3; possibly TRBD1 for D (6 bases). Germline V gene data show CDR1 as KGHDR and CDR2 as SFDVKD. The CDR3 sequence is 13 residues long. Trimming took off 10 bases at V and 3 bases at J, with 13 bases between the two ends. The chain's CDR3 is CATTGFGTDTQYF. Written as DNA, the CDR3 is TGTGCCACGACAGGATTTGGGACAGATACGCAGTATTTT.

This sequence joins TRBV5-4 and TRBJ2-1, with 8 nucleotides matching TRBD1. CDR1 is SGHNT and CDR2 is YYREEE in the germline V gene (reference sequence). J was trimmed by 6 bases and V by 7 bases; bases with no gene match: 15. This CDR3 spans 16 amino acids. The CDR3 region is CASSPGRDRSFNEQFF. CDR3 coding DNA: TGTGCCAGCTCACCGGGTAGGGACAGGAGTTTCAATGAGCAGTTCTTC.

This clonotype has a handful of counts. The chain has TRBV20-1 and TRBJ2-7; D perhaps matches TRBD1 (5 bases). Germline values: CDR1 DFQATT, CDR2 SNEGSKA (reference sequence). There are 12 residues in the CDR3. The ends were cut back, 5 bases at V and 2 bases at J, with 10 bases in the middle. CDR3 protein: CSAEDRPYEQYF. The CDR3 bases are TGCAGTGCTGAAGACAGACCCTACGAGCAGTACTTC.

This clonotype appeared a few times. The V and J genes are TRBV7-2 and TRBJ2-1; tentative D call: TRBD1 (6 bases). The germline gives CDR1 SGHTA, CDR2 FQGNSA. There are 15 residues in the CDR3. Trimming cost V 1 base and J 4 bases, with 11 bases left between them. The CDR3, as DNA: TGTGCCAGCAGCTTAGGAGGGACACTTTACAATGAGCAGTTCTTC. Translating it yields CASSLGGTLYNEQFF.

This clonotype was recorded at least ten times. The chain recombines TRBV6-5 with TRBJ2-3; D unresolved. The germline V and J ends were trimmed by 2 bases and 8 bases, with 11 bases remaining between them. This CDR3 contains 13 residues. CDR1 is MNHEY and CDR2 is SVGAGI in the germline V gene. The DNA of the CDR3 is TGTGCCAGCAGTTACGTCGCCAGTACTACGCAGTATTTT. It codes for CASSYVASTTQYF.

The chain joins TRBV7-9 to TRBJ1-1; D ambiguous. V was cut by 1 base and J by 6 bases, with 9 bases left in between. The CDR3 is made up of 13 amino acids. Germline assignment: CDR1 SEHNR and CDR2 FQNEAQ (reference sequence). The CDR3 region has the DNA TGTGCCAGCAGCTTAGTTGGGGAATCTGAAGCTTTCTTT. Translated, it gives CASSLVGESEAFF. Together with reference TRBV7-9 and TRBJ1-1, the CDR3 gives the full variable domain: DTGVSQNPRHKITKRGQNVTFRCDPISEHNRLYWYRQTLGQGPEFLTYFQNEAQLEKSRLLSDRFSAERPKGSFSTLEIQRTEQGDSAMYLCASSLVGESEAFFGQGTRLTVV.

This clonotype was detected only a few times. DNA for the CDR3: TGTGCCAGCAGCTACCAACAGGTTTCGAACACCGGGGAGCTGTTTTTT. It yields the protein CASSYQQVSNTGELFF. The rearrangement links TRBV7-2 to TRBJ2-2; a weak D match, TRBD1 (5 bases). Germline CDR1 reads SGHTA; CDR2 reads FQGNSA. V lost 4 bases, J lost 0 bases, and 12 bases lay in between. The CDR3 sequence is 16 residues long.

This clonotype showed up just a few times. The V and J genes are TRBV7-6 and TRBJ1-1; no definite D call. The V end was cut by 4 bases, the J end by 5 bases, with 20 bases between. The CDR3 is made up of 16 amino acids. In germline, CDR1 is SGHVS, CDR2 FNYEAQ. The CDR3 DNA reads TGTGCCAGCAGCTCCACGGTGGGATCTGAAGTGACTGAAGCTTTCTTT. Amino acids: CASSSTVGSEVTEAFF.

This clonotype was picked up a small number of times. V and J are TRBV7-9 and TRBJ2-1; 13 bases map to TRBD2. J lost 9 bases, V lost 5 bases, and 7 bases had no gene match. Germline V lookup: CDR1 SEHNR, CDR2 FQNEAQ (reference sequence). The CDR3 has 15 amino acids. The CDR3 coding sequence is TGTGCCAGCAGCATACTAGCGGGAGGGCCAGGTGAGCAGTTCTTC. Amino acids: CASSILAGGPGEQFF.

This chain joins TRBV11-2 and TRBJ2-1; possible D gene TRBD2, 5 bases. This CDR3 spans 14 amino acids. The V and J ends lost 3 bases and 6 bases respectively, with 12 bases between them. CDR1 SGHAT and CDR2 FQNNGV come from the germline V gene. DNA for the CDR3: TGTGCCAGCAGCTTCACCGCGGGTGCCAATGAGCAGTTCTTC. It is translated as CASSFTAGANEQFF.

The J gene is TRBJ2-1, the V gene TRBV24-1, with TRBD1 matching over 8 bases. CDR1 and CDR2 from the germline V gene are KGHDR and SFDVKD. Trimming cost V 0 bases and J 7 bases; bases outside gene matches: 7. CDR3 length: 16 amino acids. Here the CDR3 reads CATSDLLQGAGNEQFF. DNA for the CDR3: TGTGCCACCAGTGATTTGCTTCAGGGGGCGGGGAATGAGCAGTTCTTC.

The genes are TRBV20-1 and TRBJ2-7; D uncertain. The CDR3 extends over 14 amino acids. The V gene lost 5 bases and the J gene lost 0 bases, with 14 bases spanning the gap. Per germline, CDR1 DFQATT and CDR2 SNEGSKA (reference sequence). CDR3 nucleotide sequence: TGCAGTGCTCCAAGACAAACCTACTCCTACGAGCAGTACTTC. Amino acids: CSAPRQTYSYEQYF.

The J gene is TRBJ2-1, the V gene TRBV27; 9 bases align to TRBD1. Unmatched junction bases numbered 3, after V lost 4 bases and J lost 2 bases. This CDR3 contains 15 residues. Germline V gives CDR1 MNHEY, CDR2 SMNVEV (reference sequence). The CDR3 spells CASSSRTGAYNEQFF. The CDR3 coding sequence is TGTGCCAGCAGTTCCCGGACAGGGGCCTACAATGAGCAGTTCTTC.

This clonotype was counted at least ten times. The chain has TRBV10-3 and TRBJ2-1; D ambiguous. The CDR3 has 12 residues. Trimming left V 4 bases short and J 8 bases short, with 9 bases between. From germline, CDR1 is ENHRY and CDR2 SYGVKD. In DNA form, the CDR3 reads TGTGCCATCAGTGGGTACAATTATGAGCAGTTCTTC. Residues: CAISGYNYEQFF.

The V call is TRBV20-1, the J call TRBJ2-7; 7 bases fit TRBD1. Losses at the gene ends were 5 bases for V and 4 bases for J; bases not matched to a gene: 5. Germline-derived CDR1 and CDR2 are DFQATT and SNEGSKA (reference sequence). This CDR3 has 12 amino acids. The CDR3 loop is CSAPQGVYEQYF. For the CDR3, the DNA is TGCAGTGCTCCGCAGGGGGTGTACGAGCAGTACTTC.

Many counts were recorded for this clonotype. The CDR3, as DNA: TGCGCCAGCAGCACCGAAAAACTGTTTTTT. It encodes CASSTEKLFF. The rearrangement joins TRBV5-1 to TRBJ1-4; no clear D. The CDR3 loop spans 10 amino acids. Looked up from germline, CDR1 is SGHRS and CDR2 is YFSETQ. Between the trimmed V and J ends, which lost 4 bases and 8 bases, there was a span of 3 bases.

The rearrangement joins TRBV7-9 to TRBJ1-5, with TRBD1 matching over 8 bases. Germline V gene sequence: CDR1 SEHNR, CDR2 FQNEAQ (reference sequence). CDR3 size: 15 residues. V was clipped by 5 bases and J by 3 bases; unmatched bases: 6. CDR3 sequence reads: CASSEGQVTNQPQHF. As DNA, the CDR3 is TGTGCCAGCAGCGAGGGACAGGTTACCAATCAGCCCCAGCATTTT.